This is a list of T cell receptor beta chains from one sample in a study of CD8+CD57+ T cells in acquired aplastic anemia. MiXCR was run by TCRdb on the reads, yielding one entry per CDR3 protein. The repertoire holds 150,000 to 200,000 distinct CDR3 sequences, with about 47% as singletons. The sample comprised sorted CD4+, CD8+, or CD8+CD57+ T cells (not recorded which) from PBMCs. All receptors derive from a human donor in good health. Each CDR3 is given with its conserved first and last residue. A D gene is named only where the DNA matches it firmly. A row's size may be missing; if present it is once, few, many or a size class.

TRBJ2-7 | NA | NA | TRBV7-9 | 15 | CASSPNPGGPDEQYF | TGTGCCAGCAGCCCAAACCCAGGAGGGCCGGACGAGCAGTACTTC
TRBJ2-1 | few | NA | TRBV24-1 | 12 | CATSGSYNERFF | TGTGCCACTAGCGGTTCCTACAATGAGCGTTTCTTC
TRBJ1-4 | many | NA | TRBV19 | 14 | CASSTVVLNEKLFF | TGTGCCAGTAGTACGGTAGTTCTTAATGAAAAACTGTTTTTT
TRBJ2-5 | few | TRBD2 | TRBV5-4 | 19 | CASSPKGAASGRFAETQYF | TGTGCCAGCAGCCCAAAGGGGGCAGCTAGCGGGAGGTTCGCTGAGACCCAGTACTTC
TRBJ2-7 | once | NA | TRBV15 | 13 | CATSRPGGYKQHF | TGTGCCACCAGCAGACCCGGAGGATACAAGCAGCACTTC
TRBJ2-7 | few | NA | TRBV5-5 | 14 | CASSLAGGRYEQYF | TGTGCCAGCAGCTTGGCAGGGGGGAGATACGAGCAGTACTTC
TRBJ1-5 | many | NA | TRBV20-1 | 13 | CSARGASNQPQHF | TGCAGTGCTCGTGGGGCTAGCAATCAGCCCCAGCATTTT
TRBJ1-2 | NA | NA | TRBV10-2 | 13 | CASSEVSNYGYTF | TGCGCCAGCAGTGAAGTCAGTAACTATGGCTACACCTTT
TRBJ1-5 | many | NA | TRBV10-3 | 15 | CASKDSLHSNQPQHF | TGTGCCAGCAAGGACAGTCTTCATAGCAATCAGCCCCAGCATTTT
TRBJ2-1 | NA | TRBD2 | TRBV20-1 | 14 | CSAWTSAQQNEQFF | TGCAGTGCCTGGACTAGCGCCCAGCAGAATGAGCAGTTCTTC
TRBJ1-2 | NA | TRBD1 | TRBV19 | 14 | CASTAARGHYGYTF | TGTGCCAGTACCGCCGCCAGGGGGCACTATGGCTACACCTTC
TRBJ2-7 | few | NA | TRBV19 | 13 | CASSNRDSYEQYF | TGTGCCAGTAGTAACAGGGACTCCTACGAGCAGTACTTC
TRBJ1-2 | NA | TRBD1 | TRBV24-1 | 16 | CATSDSGQGTGYGYTF | TGTGCCACCAGTGATTCGGGACAGGGGACAGGCTATGGCTACACCTTC
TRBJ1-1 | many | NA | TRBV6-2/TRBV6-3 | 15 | CASSPRQIDRTEAFF | TGTGCCAGCAGCCCACGACAAATCGATAGGACTGAAGCTTTCTTT
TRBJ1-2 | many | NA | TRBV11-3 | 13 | CASSVQRQRSYTF | TGTGCCAGCAGCGTCCAGAGACAGAGGAGCTACACCTTC
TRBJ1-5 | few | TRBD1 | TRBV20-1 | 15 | CSARGGGGNNQPQHF | TGCAGTGCTAGAGGGGGAGGGGGCAACAATCAGCCCCAGCATTTT
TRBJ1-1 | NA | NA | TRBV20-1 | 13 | CSARERGDTEAFF | TGCAGTGCTAGAGAGAGAGGAGACACTGAAGCTTTCTTT
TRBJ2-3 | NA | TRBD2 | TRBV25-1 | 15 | CASSPSGRRADTQYF | TGTGCCAGCAGCCCTAGCGGGAGGAGGGCCGATACGCAGTATTTT
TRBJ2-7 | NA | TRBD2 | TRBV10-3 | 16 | CATSADGTSGSYEQYF | TGTGCCACCAGCGCGGACGGGACTAGCGGGAGTTACGAGCAGTACTTC
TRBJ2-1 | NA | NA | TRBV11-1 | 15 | CASSFSDSSYNEQFF | TGTGCCAGCAGCTTTAGTGACTCGTCCTACAATGAGCAGTTCTTC
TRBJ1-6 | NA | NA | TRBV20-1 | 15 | CSAVWGRLYNSPLHF | TGCAGTGCCGTTTGGGGGCGTTTATATAATTCACCCCTCCACTTT
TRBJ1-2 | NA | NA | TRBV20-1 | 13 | CSALHPLQDGYTF | TGCAGTGCTCTCCACCCCCTCCAGGATGGCTACACCTTC
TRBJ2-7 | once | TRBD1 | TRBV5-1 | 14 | CASSSWTGIYEQYF | TGCGCCAGCAGCTCGTGGACAGGGATCTACGAGCAGTACTTC
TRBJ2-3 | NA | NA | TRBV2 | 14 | CASNGGGAGVKVYF | TGTGCCAGCAATGGTGGGGGGGCGGGGGTAAAGGTGTATTTT
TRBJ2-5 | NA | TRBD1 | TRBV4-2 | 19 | CASSPGAGQGPSRGETQYF | TGTGCCAGCAGCCCCGGGGCGGGACAGGGACCCTCCAGGGGAGAGACCCAGTACTTC
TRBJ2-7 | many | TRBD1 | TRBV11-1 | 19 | CASSLGKVGGTGGQYEQYF | TGTGCCAGCAGCTTAGGAAAGGTTGGGGGGACAGGGGGCCAGTACGAGCAGTACTTC
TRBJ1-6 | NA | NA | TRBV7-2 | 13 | CASARQPDSPLHF | TGTGCCAGCGCAAGACAGCCGGACTCACCCCTCCACTTT
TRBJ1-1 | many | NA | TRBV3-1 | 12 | CASSQEGREAFF | TGTGCCAGCAGCCAAGAAGGGAGGGAAGCTTTCTTT
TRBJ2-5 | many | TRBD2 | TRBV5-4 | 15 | CASSKGLAGSETQYF | TGTGCCAGCAGCAAGGGACTAGCGGGATCGGAGACCCAGTACTTC
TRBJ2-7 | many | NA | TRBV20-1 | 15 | CSASLRGGRTYEQYF | TGCAGTGCCAGTTTGAGGGGAGGACGTACCTACGAGCAGTACTTC
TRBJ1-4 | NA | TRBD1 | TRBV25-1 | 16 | CASSGSTQGTNEKLFF | TGTGCCAGCAGTGGGTCGACACAGGGGACTAATGAAAAACTGTTTTTT
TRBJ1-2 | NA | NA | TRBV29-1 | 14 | CSVEREGSTYGYTF | TGCAGCGTTGAGAGGGAGGGAAGCACCTATGGCTACACCTTC
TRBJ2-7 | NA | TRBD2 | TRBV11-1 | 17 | CASSLARGTSGNHEQYF | TGTGCCAGCAGCTTAGCGCGAGGGACTAGCGGGAACCACGAGCAGTACTTC
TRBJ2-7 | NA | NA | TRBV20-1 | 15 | CSARPTGRSSYEQYF | TGCAGTGCTAGGCCTACGGGACGGAGCTCCTACGAGCAGTACTTC
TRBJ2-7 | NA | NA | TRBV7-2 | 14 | CASSLGSSSYEQYF | TGTGCCAGCAGCTTAGGTTCGAGCTCCTACGAGCAGTACTTC
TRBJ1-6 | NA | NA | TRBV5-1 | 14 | CASSSLEGDSPLHF | TGCGCCAGCAGCTCCCTAGAGGGTGATTCACCCCTCCACTTT